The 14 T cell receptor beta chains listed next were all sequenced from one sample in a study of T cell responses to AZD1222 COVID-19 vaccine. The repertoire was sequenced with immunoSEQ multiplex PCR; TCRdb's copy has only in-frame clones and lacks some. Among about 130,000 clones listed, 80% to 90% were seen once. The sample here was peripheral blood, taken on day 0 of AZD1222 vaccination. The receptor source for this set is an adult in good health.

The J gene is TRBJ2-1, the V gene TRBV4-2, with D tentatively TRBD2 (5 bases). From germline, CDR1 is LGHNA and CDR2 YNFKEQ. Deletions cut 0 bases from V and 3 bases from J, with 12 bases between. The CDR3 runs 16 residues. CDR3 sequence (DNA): TGTGCCAGCAGCCAAGAAGAATCCGGGATCTACAATGAGCAGTTCTTC. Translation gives CASSQEESGIYNEQFF.

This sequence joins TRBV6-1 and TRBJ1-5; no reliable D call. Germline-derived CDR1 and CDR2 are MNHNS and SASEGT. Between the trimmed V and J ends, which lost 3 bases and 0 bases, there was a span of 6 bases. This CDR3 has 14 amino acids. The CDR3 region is CASSDAVSNQPQHF. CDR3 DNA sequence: TGTGCCAGCAGTGATGCAGTTAGCAATCAGCCCCAGCATTTT.

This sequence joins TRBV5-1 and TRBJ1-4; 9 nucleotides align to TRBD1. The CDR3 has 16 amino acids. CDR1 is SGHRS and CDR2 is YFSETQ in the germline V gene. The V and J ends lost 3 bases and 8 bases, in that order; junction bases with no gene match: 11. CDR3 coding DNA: TGCGCCAGCAGCTCCGTCGGGACAGGGCTCGTCGAAAAACTGTTTTTT. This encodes CASSSVGTGLVEKLFF. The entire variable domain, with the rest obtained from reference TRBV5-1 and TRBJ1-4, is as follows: KAGVTQTPRYLIKTRGQQVTLSCSPISGHRSVSWYQQTPGQGLQFLFEYFSETQRNKGNFPGRFSGRQFSNSRSEMNVSTLELGDSALYLCASSSVGTGLVEKLFFGSGTQLSVL.

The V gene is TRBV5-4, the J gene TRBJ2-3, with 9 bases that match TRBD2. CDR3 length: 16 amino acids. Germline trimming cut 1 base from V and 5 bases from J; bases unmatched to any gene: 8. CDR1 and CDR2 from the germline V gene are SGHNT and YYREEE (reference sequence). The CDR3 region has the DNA TGTGCCAGCAGCTTGTTGGCGGGAGGGCCAGGAGATACGCAGTATTTT. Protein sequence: CASSLLAGGPGDTQYF.

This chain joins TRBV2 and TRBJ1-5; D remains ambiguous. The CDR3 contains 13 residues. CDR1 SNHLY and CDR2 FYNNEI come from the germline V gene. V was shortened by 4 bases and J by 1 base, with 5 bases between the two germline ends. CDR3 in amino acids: CASSVQSNQPQHF. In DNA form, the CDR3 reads TGTGCCAGCAGTGTACAGAGCAATCAGCCCCAGCATTTT.

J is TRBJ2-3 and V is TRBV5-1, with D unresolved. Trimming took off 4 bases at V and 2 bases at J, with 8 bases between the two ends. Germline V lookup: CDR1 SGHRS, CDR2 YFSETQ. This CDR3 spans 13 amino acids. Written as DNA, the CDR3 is TGCGCCAGCAGCCGAGACGACACAGATACGCAGTATTTT. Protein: CASSRDDTDTQYF.

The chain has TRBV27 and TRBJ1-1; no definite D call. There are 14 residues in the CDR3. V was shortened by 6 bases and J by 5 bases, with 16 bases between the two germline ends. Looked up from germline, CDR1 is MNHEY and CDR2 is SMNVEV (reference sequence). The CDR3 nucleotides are TGTGCCAGCAGACCCTTGACCCGGGGTACTGAAGCTTTCTTT. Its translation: CASRPLTRGTEAFF.

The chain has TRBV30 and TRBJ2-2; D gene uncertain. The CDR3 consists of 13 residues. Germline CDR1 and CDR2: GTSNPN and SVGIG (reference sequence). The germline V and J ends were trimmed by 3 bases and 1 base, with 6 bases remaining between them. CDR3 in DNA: TGTGCCTGGAGACAGATGAACACCGGGGAGCTGTTTTTT. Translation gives CAWRQMNTGELFF.

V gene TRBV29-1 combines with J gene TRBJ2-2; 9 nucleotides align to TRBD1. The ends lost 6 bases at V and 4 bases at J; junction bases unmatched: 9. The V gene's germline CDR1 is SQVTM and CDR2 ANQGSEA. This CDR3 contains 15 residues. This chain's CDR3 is CSVYTGGRLTGELFF. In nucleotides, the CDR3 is TGCAGCGTGTACACAGGGGGCCGGCTCACCGGGGAGCTGTTTTTT.

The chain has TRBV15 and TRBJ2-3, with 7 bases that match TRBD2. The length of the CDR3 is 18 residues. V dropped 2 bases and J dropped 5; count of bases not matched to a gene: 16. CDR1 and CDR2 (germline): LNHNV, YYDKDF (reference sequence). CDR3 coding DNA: TGTGCCACCAGCAGAAACCTCCTGGGAGCGGGGCGCGGAGATACGCAGTATTTT. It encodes CATSRNLLGAGRGDTQYF.

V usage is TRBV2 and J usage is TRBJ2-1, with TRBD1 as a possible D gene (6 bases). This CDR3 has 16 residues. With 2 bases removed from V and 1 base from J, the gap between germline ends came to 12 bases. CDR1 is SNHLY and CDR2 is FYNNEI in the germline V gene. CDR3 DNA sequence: TGTGCCAGCAGTGAACTCTTAGGGGGTTCCTACAATGAGCAGTTCTTC. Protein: CASSELLGGSYNEQFF. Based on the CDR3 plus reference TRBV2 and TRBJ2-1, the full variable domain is EPEVTQTPSHQVTQMGQEVILRCVPISNHLYFYWYRQILGQKVEFLVSFYNNEISEKSEIFDDQFSVERPDGSNFTLKIRSTKLEDSAMYFCASSELLGGSYNEQFFGPGTRLTVL.

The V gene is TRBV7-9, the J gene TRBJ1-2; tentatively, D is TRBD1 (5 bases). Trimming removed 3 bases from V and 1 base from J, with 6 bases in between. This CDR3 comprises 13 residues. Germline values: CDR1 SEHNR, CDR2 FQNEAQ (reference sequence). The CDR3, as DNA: TGTGCCAGCAGCTTGACAGATAACTATGGCTACACCTTC. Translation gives CASSLTDNYGYTF.

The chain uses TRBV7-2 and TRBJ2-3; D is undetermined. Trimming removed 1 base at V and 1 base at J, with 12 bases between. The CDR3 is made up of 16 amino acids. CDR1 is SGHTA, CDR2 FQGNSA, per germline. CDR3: CASSLVPWVGTDTQYF. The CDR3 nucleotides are TGTGCCAGCAGCTTAGTCCCCTGGGTTGGCACAGATACGCAGTATTTT. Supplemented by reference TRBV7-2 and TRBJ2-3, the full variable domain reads GAGVSQSPSNKVTEKGKDVELRCDPISGHTALYWYRQSLGQGLEFLIYFQGNSAPDKSGLPSDRFSAERTGGSVSTLTIQRTQQEDSAVYLCASSLVPWVGTDTQYFGPGTRLTVL.

Here the CDR3 DNA reads TGTGCCTGGAGTGTAGGAGGGGGCAGAGGTCAAAAACTGTTTTTT. Translated: CAWSVGGGRGQKLFF. V gene TRBV30 combines with J gene TRBJ1-4; 7 bases are shared with TRBD1. Germline CDR1 reads GTSNPN; CDR2 reads SVGIG (reference sequence). This CDR3 has 15 residues. The V and J ends lost 0 bases and 9 bases, in that order; junction bases with no gene match: 10. The full variable domain, with the rest looked up from reference TRBV30 and TRBJ1-4, is SQTIHQWPATLVQPVGSPLSLECTVEGTSNPNLYWYRQAAGRGLQLLFYSVGIGQISSEVPQNLSASRPQDRQFILSSKKLLLSDSGFYLCAWSVGGGRGQKLFFGSGTQLSVL.